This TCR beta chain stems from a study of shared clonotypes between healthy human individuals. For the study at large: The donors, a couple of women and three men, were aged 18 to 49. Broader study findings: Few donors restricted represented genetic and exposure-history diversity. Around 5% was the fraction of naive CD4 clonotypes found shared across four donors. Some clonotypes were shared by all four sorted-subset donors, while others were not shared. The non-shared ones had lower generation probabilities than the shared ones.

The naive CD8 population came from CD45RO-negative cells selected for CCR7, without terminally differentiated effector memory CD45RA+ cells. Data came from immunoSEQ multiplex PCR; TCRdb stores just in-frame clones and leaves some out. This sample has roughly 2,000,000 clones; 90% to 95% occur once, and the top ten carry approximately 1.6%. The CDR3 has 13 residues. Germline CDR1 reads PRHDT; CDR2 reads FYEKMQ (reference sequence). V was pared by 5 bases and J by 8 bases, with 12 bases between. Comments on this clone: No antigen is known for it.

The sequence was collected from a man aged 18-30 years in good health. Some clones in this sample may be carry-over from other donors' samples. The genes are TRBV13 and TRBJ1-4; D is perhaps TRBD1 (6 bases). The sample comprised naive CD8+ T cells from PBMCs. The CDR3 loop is CASSELGGEKLFF. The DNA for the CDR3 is TGTGCCAGCAGCGAGCTTGGGGGCGAAAAACTGTTTTTT.